These 23 T cell receptor beta chains share one sample of origin, sequenced in a study of post-analysis software for immune sequencing data. General study results and limits: Patients carried four or five TRBV segments more frequently than controls did, and TRBV5-6, TRBV5-1 and TRBV20-1 were among them.

Each TCR beta cDNA library carried unique molecular identifiers. TCRdb recomputed calls from the PCR reads with MiXCR, one row per CDR3 protein. The sample lists about 680,000 distinct CDR3 sequences; approximately 59% were seen once. Their cognate antigens are unknown. Sequenced: blood. The origin of the receptors is a girl aged 2 to 9 with multiple sclerosis.

There are a few counts of this clonotype. In DNA form, the CDR3 reads TGCAGTACTCCAACGTATTTAGATGAGCAGTTCTTC. Its protein product is CSTPTYLDEQFF. The rearrangement joins TRBV20-1 to TRBJ2-1; D uncertain. CDR1 DFQATT and CDR2 SNEGSKA come from the germline V gene (reference sequence). CDR3 length: 12 residues. Trimming removed 8 bases from V and 8 bases from J, with 16 bases in between.

A remark on this clonotype: One end of the junction does not line up with germline, which may come from a read error. CDR3 in DNA: TGCGCCAGCAGCTTTTTCGCGGGGGACACCGGGGAGCTGTTTTTT. This gives the protein CASSFFAGDTGELFF. This sequence joins TRBV7-6 and TRBJ2-2; 7 nucleotides agree with TRBD2. The V gene's germline CDR1 is SGHVS and CDR2 FNYEAQ. The CDR3 loop spans 15 amino acids.

With regard to this clonotype: Relative to the germline gene, one junction end is altered; a read error may explain this. CDR3 nucleotide sequence: TGCAGCGTTAAAGAGAGCTCCTACGAGCAGTACTTC. Its translation: CSVKESSYEQYF. This rearrangement joins TRBV29-1 to TRBJ2-7; D not resolved. CDR3 length: 12 amino acids. Germline CDR1 reads SQVTM; CDR2 reads ANQGSEA.

This clonotype came up a few times. The rearrangement links TRBV2 to TRBJ1-1; 8 bases agree with TRBD1. Germline assignment: CDR1 SNHLY and CDR2 FYNNEI. The CDR3 totals 15 residues. V lost 7 bases and J lost 6; bases outside the gene matches: 13. The CDR3 here is CASISSLQGEAEAFF. The CDR3 region has the DNA TGTGCCAGCATTTCCTCCTTACAGGGGGAGGCTGAAGCTTTCTTT.

The CDR3, as DNA: TGTGCCAGCATAGTGGTAGCGGGGGGGTCCTACGAGCAGTACTTC. This gives the protein CASIVVAGGSYEQYF. The chain carries TRBV2 and TRBJ2-7; 11 nucleotides align to TRBD2. Looked up from germline, CDR1 is SNHLY and CDR2 is FYNNEI. The CDR3 runs to 15 residues. V was pared by 7 bases and J by 1 base, with 6 bases of the junction left unmatched.

V is TRBV6-5 and J is TRBJ1-1; no firm D call. Germline lookup yields CDR1 MNHEY and CDR2 SVGAGI. The CDR3 extends over 13 amino acids. The V end was cut by 4 bases, the J end by 0 bases, with 6 bases between. CDR3 in DNA: TGTGCCAGCAGTTGGGCCGTGAACACTGAAGCTTTCTTT. Translation: CASSWAVNTEAFF.

This clonotype was seen more than once but under ten times. The CDR3 coding sequence is TGTGCCAGCCGCCGGGAGGACAGGAGAACTAACTATGGCTACACCTTC. Translating it yields CASRREDRRTNYGYTF. The chain uses TRBV2 and TRBJ1-2; 7 bases align to TRBD1. Germline CDR1 SNHLY, CDR2 FYNNEI. The CDR3 contains 16 residues. J was trimmed by 0 bases and V by 8 bases; bases with no gene match: 12.

V is TRBV5-1 and J is TRBJ2-1; 13 bases agree with TRBD2. Germline V gives CDR1 SGHRS, CDR2 YFSETQ. V lost 4 bases, J lost 5 bases, and 9 bases stayed unmatched. The CDR3 loop spans 17 amino acids. The DNA for the CDR3 is TGCGCCAGCAGCAAAGGACTAGCGGGAGTTCCAGACAATGAGCAGTTCTTC. Translated: CASSKGLAGVPDNEQFF.

This clonotype was seen more than once but under ten times. The chain is built from TRBV20-1 and TRBJ2-5; TRBD1 agrees at 8 bases. The germline CDR1 and CDR2 sequences are DFQATT and SNEGSKA (reference sequence). This CDR3 spans 14 amino acids. V shed 0 bases and J 11 bases; nucleotides not matched to a gene: 11. This CDR3 reads CSAREAGTGSKQYF. Written as DNA, the CDR3 is TGCAGTGCTAGAGAGGCCGGGACAGGCTCGAAGCAGTACTTC.

This chain joins TRBV6-6 and TRBJ1-2, with TRBD1 as a possible D gene (6 bases). The CDR3 runs 14 residues. Trimming cost V 7 bases and J 1 base, with 13 bases left between them. Germline CDR1 reads MNHNY; CDR2 reads SVGAGI (reference sequence). The DNA of the CDR3 is TGTGCCAGCACTCTCGGACAGCTTAACTATGGCTACACCTTC. This codes for CASTLGQLNYGYTF.

This clonotype has just one count. V gene TRBV25-1 combines with J gene TRBJ1-2; TRBD1 is a possible D gene (6 bases). Germline V gene sequence: CDR1 MGHDK, CDR2 SYGVNS. V lost 5 bases to trimming and J lost 6 bases, with 28 bases between them. This CDR3 spans 18 amino acids. The CDR3 DNA reads TGTGCCAGCAGTTCCCGCCGTGGCTGGGGGCAAGTCGAGGATGGCTACACCTTC. Encoded protein: CASSSRRGWGQVEDGYTF.

V is TRBV7-9 and J is TRBJ2-1, with D unclear. CDR1 is SEHNR and CDR2 is FQNEAQ in the germline V gene (reference sequence). The CDR3 is 15 residues long. Trimming pared 5 bases from V and 0 bases from J, leaving 11 bases between. The CDR3 DNA reads as TGTGCCAGCAGCCCCACTGGAACCTCCTACAATGAGCAGTTCTTC. Translated: CASSPTGTSYNEQFF.

V is TRBV7-9 and J is TRBJ1-5; 8 bases match TRBD1. The CDR3 loop spans 15 amino acids. Per germline, CDR1 SEHNR and CDR2 FQNEAQ (reference sequence). V was pared by 5 bases and J by 7 bases, with 10 bases of the junction left unmatched. CDR3 sequence (DNA): TGTGCCAGCAGCCAGGGCACAGGGGGGGGACAGCCCCAGCATTTT. It encodes CASSQGTGGGQPQHF. Full variable domain (rest looked up from reference TRBV7-9 and TRBJ1-5): DTGVSQNPRHKITKRGQNVTFRCDPISEHNRLYWYRQTLGQGPEFLTYFQNEAQLEKSRLLSDRFSAERPKGSFSTLEIQRTEQGDSAMYLCASSQGTGGGQPQHFGDGTRLSIL.

The CDR3 region is CASSESWDTQYF. CDR3 bases: TGTGCCAGCAGCGAGAGTTGGGATACGCAGTATTTT. The V gene is TRBV27, the J gene TRBJ2-3, with D unresolved. Germline V gives CDR1 MNHEY, CDR2 SMNVEV (reference sequence). The CDR3 extends over 12 amino acids. The V gene lost 6 bases and the J gene lost 6 bases, with 10 bases spanning the gap.

In this sample, this clonotype turned up a few times. V usage is TRBV29-1 and J usage is TRBJ1-5; D might be TRBD1 (6 bases). The CDR3 consists of 16 residues. In germline, CDR1 is SQVTM, CDR2 ANQGSEA. Trimming removed 4 bases from V and 1 base from J, with 17 bases in between. DNA of the CDR3: TGCAGCGTTGTATGGTCACAGGGACGGAGCAATCAGCCCCAGCATTTT. Translation: CSVVWSQGRSNQPQHF.

This clonotype was found a few times. This chain uses TRBV10-3 with TRBJ2-1; a weak D match, TRBD2 (6 bases). V gave up 3 bases and J gave up 14 bases, with 20 bases separating them. Germline CDR1 and CDR2: ENHRY and SYGVKD. CDR3 length equals 14 residues. For the CDR3, the DNA is TGTGCCATCAGTGATGGGGGGACTGGGGGGATAGAGTTCTTC. It is translated as CAISDGGTGGIEFF.

This clonotype was detected only once. V gene TRBV6-5 combines with J gene TRBJ2-5; D may be TRBD1 (5 bases). Trimming removed 0 bases from V and 6 bases from J, with 14 bases in between. Germline assignment: CDR1 MNHEY and CDR2 SVGAGI. This CDR3 is 15 amino acids long. Here the CDR3 reads CASSYSKGVVKTQYF. As DNA, the CDR3 is TGTGCCAGCAGTTACTCGAAAGGGGTTGTGAAGACCCAGTACTTC.

There are a few counts of this clonotype. The chain has TRBV12-3 or TRBV12-4 and TRBJ1-5, with D uncertain. V gave up 5 bases and J gave up 5 bases, with 7 bases separating them. The CDR3 runs to 12 residues. CDR3 in DNA: TGTGCCAGCAGTCAACAAGATCAGCCCCAGCATTTT. It specifies CASSQQDQPQHF.

In this sample, this clonotype turned up a few times. J is TRBJ2-7 and V is TRBV6-5; 10 bases fit TRBD1. CDR1 and CDR2 from the germline V gene are MNHEY and SVGAGI. The CDR3 sequence is 16 residues long. V was clipped by 7 bases and J by 0 bases; unmatched bases: 9. CDR3 DNA sequence: TGTGCCAGCACCTACCCGAGGACAGGGGGCTCCTACGAGCAGTACTTC. The encoded protein is CASTYPRTGGSYEQYF.

The genes are TRBV12-5 and TRBJ2-1; D could derive from TRBD1 or TRBD2 (7 bases each). V gave up 1 base and J gave up 10 bases, with 26 bases separating them. Germline V gives CDR1 LGHNT, CDR2 FRNRAP. The CDR3 has 18 residues. Written as DNA, the CDR3 is TGTGCTAGTGGTTTGGAACGAGGTAGCAGGGGGGGGTTGAGAGAGCAGTTCTTC. Its translation: CASGLERGSRGGLREQFF. The whole variable domain, remainder taken from reference TRBV12-5 and TRBJ2-1, is DARVTQTPRHKVTEMGQEVTMRCQPILGHNTVFWYRQTMMQGLELLAYFRNRAPLDDSGMPKDRFSAEMPDATLATLKIQPSEPRDSAVYFCASGLERGSRGGLREQFFGPGTRLTVL.

The chain combines TRBV7-2 with TRBJ2-1, with D possibly matching TRBD1 (5 bases). The germline CDR1 and CDR2 sequences are SGHTA and FQGNSA. Trimming stripped 1 base from V and 8 bases from J, with 9 bases between. The CDR3 is made up of 13 amino acids. For the CDR3, the DNA is TGTGCCAGCAGCTTAGTGGTAGGGGATGAGCAGTTCTTC. Protein product: CASSLVVGDEQFF.

The chain joins TRBV6-5 to TRBJ1-1, with a tentative D call TRBD1 (5 bases). CDR1 is MNHEY, CDR2 SVGAGI, per germline. Trimming stripped 0 bases from V and 7 bases from J, with 9 bases between. The CDR3 sequence is 13 residues long. As DNA, the CDR3 is TGTGCCAGCAGTTACTCCGGGGGAGGTGAAGCTTTCTTT. Its protein product is CASSYSGGGEAFF.

V usage is TRBV20-1 and J usage is TRBJ2-5, with D perhaps matching TRBD1 (5 bases). The J call may be mistaken, given a closer DNA end match to TRBJ2-7. Germline V lookup: CDR1 DFQATT, CDR2 SNEGSKA (reference sequence). CDR3 length equals 15 residues. CDR3 DNA sequence: TGCAGTGCTAAGTTGGGCCTGGACATATCCTACGAGCAGTACTTC. It is translated as CSAKLGLDISYEQYF.